These 19 T cell receptor beta chains came from one sample sequenced in a study of blood T cell repertoires in COVID-19. The assay was immunoSEQ multiplex PCR, and TCRdb's table has in-frame clones only and misses some. The sample shows about 64,000 clones, around four fifths of them seen only once. Material: peripheral blood. The receptor source for this set is a human donor in a cohort sampled during active COVID-19.

J is TRBJ1-6 and V is TRBV7-2; 7 nucleotides agree with TRBD1. J lost 5 bases, V lost 2 bases, and 3 bases had no gene match. Germline CDR1 is SGHTA and CDR2 is FQGNSA. This CDR3 spans 15 amino acids. CDR3 region: CASSLLGQNNSPLHF. The CDR3 DNA sequence: TGTGCCAGCAGCTTACTGGGACAGAATAATTCACCCCTCCACTTT.

The chain uses TRBV10-3 and TRBJ2-3; D possibly corresponds to TRBD1 (5 bases). The CDR3 spans 16 residues. The germline CDR1 and CDR2 sequences are ENHRY and SYGVKD. V lost 2 bases, J lost 1 base, and 13 bases lay in between. The CDR3, as DNA: TGTGCCATCAGTGAGAGGCAGGGCGGCGGCACAGATACGCAGTATTTT. It specifies CAISERQGGGTDTQYF.

This clone came up a few times. This chain links TRBV11-2 with TRBJ1-6; the match to TRBD1 covers 9 bases. This CDR3 contains 14 residues. The V and J ends lost 4 bases and 10 bases, in that order; junction bases with no gene match: 5. Per germline, CDR1 SGHAT and CDR2 FQNNGV. The CDR3 here is CASSSGQGGSPLHF. The CDR3 DNA is TGTGCCAGCAGCTCGGGACAGGGTGGATCACCCCTCCACTTT. The full variable domain, rest sourced from reference TRBV11-2 and TRBJ1-6, is EAGVAQSPRYKIIEKRQSVAFWCNPISGHATLYWYQQILGQGPKLLIQFQNNGVVDDSQLPKDRFSAERLKGVDSTLKIQPAKLEDSAVYLCASSSGQGGSPLHFGNGTRLTVT.

The CDR3 protein is CASSSGRGSVDEAFF. CDR3 coding DNA: TGTGCCAGCAGCTCCGGTCGGGGGAGTGTAGATGAAGCTTTCTTT. This chain connects TRBV6-5 to TRBJ1-1, with a weak D call TRBD1 (5 bases). This CDR3 is built from 15 residues. The germline V gene encodes CDR1 MNHEY and CDR2 SVGAGI. Trimming removed 6 bases from V and 7 bases from J, with 21 bases in between.

The V gene is TRBV5-1, the J gene TRBJ2-3, with 9 positions matching TRBD1. Germline assignment: CDR1 SGHRS and CDR2 YFSETQ. The J segment lost 4 bases and the V segment lost 4 bases, leaving 7 bases of the junction unmatched. This CDR3 is 15 amino acids long. CDR3 nucleotide sequence: TGCGCCAGCAGCCCCCTACAGGGGGCCCCAGATACGCAGTATTTT. Translation: CASSPLQGAPDTQYF. The variable domain in full, completed from reference TRBV5-1 and TRBJ2-3, reads KAGVTQTPRYLIKTRGQQVTLSCSPISGHRSVSWYQQTPGQGLQFLFEYFSETQRNKGNFPGRFSGRQFSNSRSEMNVSTLELGDSALYLCASSPLQGAPDTQYFGPGTRLTVL.

The V and J genes are TRBV6-5 and TRBJ2-1; no definite D call. The CDR3 is 13 amino acids. V was shortened by 7 bases and J by 6 bases, with 13 bases between the two germline ends. Germline CDR1 MNHEY, CDR2 SVGAGI. The CDR3 region is CASTSNLRNEQFF. The CDR3 DNA is TGTGCCAGCACCTCGAACTTACGCAATGAGCAGTTCTTC.

V and J are TRBV19 and TRBJ2-3; 7 bases are shared with TRBD2. Looked up from germline, CDR1 is LNHDA and CDR2 is SQIVND (reference sequence). V gave up 4 bases and J gave up 1 base; unmatched junction bases: 2. The CDR3 runs to 14 residues. CDR3 nucleotide sequence: TGTGCCAGTAGTACGGGACTACGCACAGATACGCAGTATTTT. Its translation: CASSTGLRTDTQYF.

The chain employs TRBV29-1 and TRBJ2-7; the D gene is possibly TRBD2 (5 bases). This CDR3 has 11 residues. Trimming cost V 0 bases and J 10 bases, with 10 bases left between them. The germline CDR1 and CDR2 sequences are SQVTM and ANQGSEA. The CDR3 here is CSVEDPPGQYF. In DNA form, the CDR3 reads TGCAGCGTTGAAGACCCGCCGGGACAGTACTTC.

The V gene is TRBV6-6, the J gene TRBJ1-1; D not resolved. Trimming stripped 7 bases from V and 1 base from J, with 10 bases between. Germline values: CDR1 MNHNY, CDR2 SVGAGI (reference sequence). This CDR3 comprises 13 residues. The CDR3 coding sequence is TGTGCCAGCATTCTTGGGCCGAACACTGAAGCTTTCTTT. Translated, it gives CASILGPNTEAFF.

The chain links TRBV15 to TRBJ2-5, with a tentative D call TRBD1 (5 bases). The CDR3 loop spans 14 amino acids. V lost 1 base and J 1 base, leaving 7 bases between the germline ends. Looked up from germline, CDR1 is LNHNV and CDR2 is YYDKDF (reference sequence). The CDR3 sequence is CATSRAGIQETQYF. The CDR3 DNA reads TGTGCCACCAGCAGAGCAGGGATCCAAGAGACCCAGTACTTC.

V usage is TRBV7-2 and J usage is TRBJ2-6; D is unresolved. V dropped 3 bases and J dropped 5 bases, with 5 bases sitting between them. CDR1 is SGHTA, CDR2 FQGNSA, per germline. The CDR3 loop spans 13 amino acids. CDR3 region: CASSFSRANVLTF. The CDR3 bases are TGTGCCAGCAGCTTCTCCCGGGCCAACGTCCTGACTTTC.

The V gene is TRBV6-5, the J gene TRBJ1-3, with TRBD1 matching 7 bases. Germline V lookup: CDR1 MNHEY, CDR2 SVGAGI. J gave up 0 bases and V 11 bases, and 7 bases lay outside the gene matches. The CDR3 is made up of 14 amino acids. The DNA for the CDR3 is TGTGCCGCTATGGGACAGAACTCTGGAAACACCATATATTTT. It yields the protein CAAMGQNSGNTIYF.

The rearrangement joins TRBV3-1 (or the pseudogene TRBV3-2) to TRBJ2-5; D is perhaps TRBD2 (5 bases). The CDR3 is 18 residues long. The germline V and J ends were trimmed by 0 bases and 3 bases, with 20 bases remaining between them. Germline V CDR1 and CDR2: LGHDT, YNNKEL (reference sequence). The chain's CDR3 is CASSQDRRGIYRKETQYF. CDR3 DNA: TGTGCCAGCAGCCAAGATCGAAGAGGGATTTACAGAAAAGAGACCCAGTACTTC.

The rearrangement links TRBV18 to TRBJ1-4; 8 positions agree with TRBD1. Germline V gives CDR1 KGHSH, CDR2 LQKENI. Losses at the gene ends were 6 bases for V and 8 bases for J; bases not matched to a gene: 8. The CDR3 extends over 14 amino acids. The CDR3 DNA follows: TGTGCCAGCTCTCGAGGACAGGGAGGCGAAAAACTGTTTTTT. It specifies CASSRGQGGEKLFF.

This chain links TRBV7-2 with TRBJ2-2; 7 positions agree with TRBD2. The V gene's germline CDR1 is SGHTA and CDR2 FQGNSA. This CDR3 region has 16 residues. Trimming removed 4 bases from V and 6 bases from J; junction bases left unmatched: 11. The CDR3 DNA sequence: TGTGCCAGCAGCTCTCCGGGACGTCGGGGGGCCGGGGAGCTGTTTTTT. As protein: CASSSPGRRGAGELFF.

With respect to this clone: Relative to the germline gene, one junction end is altered; a read error may explain this. The CDR3 sequence: CANSSNAGTEAFF. The CDR3 DNA reads as TGTGCCAACTCATCCAATGCGGGCACTGAAGCTTTCTTT. The chain is built from TRBV18 and TRBJ1-1; D gene uncertain. Germline CDR1 reads KGHSH; CDR2 reads LQKENI. This CDR3 region has 13 residues.

The V and J genes are TRBV19 and TRBJ1-2; TRBD1 might be the D (6 bases). In germline, CDR1 is LNHDA, CDR2 SQIVND (reference sequence). The CDR3 sequence is 15 residues long. Trimming cost V 4 bases and J 5 bases, with 17 bases left between them. Here the CDR3 DNA reads TGTGCCAGTAGTACCCGGACAGAGCCAGTTTATGGCTACACCTTC. Its protein is CASSTRTEPVYGYTF. Variable domain in full (rest from reference TRBV19 and TRBJ1-2): DGGITQSPKYLFRKEGQNVTLSCEQNLNHDAMYWYRQDPGQGLRLIYYSQIVNDFQKGDIAEGYSVSREKKESFPLTVTSAQKNPTAFYLCASSTRTEPVYGYTFGSGTRLTVV.

This chain joins TRBV7-9 and TRBJ2-1; D perhaps matches TRBD1 (6 bases). V dropped 7 bases and J dropped 6 bases, with 13 bases sitting between them. The CDR3 length is 13 residues. The germline gives CDR1 SEHNR, CDR2 FQNEAQ (reference sequence). CDR3 loop: CASKTGPFNEQFF. CDR3 nucleotide sequence: TGTGCCAGCAAAACAGGGCCTTTCAATGAGCAGTTCTTC.

This chain links TRBV4-2 with TRBJ2-5, with TRBD2 identical over 11 bases. The CDR3 spans 16 residues. With V trimmed by 4 bases and J by 2 bases, 6 bases remained unmatched. Germline CDR1 is LGHNA and CDR2 is YNFKEQ. The chain's CDR3 is CASSRLGTSGQETQYF. CDR3 sequence (DNA): TGTGCCAGCAGCCGTCTCGGGACTAGCGGACAAGAGACCCAGTACTTC.